This paragraph covers one TCR beta chain sequence. This sample stems from a study of monozygotic twins with inflammatory bowel disease. The CDR3 loop spans 15 amino acids. Germline V gene data show CDR1 as DFQATT and CDR2 as SNEGSKA (reference sequence). After re-calling the 5' RACE reads, TCRdb lists one entry per CDR3 protein, DNA absent. The sample holds approximately 140,000 distinct CDR3 sequences. Sequencing was carried out using blood. This rearrangement joins TRBV20-1 to TRBJ2-1; absent DNA, TCRdb's TRBD1 call cannot be checked. The clonotype was recovered from a human donor with ulcerative colitis or Crohn's disease, or a healthy co-twin of an affected twin (not recorded which). CDR3: CSARGRDRFYNEQFF.